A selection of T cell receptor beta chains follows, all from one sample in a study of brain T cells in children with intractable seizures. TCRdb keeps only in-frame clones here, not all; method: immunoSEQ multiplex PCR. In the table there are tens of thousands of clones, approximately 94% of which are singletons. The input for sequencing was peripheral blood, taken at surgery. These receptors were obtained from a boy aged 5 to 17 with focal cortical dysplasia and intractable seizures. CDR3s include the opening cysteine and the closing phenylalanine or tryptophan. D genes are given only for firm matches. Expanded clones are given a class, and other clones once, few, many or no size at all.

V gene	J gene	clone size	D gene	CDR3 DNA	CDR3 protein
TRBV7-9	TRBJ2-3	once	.	TGTGCCAGCAGCTTAGAACCCACCGGAGATACGCAGTATTTT	CASSLEPTGDTQYF
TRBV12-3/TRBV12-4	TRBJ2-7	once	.	TGTGCCAGCACCCCGGGAGCCAGGGCCCTTTACTTC	CASTPGARALYF
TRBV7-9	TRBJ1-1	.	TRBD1	TGTGCCAGCAGCTTGACAGGGGGCACGGGGGGAACTTTCTTT	CASSLTGGTGGTFF
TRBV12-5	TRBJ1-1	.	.	TGTGCTAGTGGGCAGGGACCCGTTGGGAACACTGAAGCTTTCTTT	CASGQGPVGNTEAFF
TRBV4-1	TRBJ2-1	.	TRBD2	TGCGCCAGCAGCCCCAAGGTCACTAGCGCCTCCTACAATGAGCAGTTCTTC	CASSPKVTSASYNEQFF
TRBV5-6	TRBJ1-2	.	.	TGTGCCAGCAGCTTCCAGGTTAACTATGGCTACACCTTC	CASSFQVNYGYTF
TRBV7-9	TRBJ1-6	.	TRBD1	TGTGCCAGCAGCTTGACAGGGATAAGTTCACCCCTCCACTTT	CASSLTGISSPLHF
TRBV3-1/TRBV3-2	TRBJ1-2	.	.	TGTGCCAGCAGCCAAGTAAAGGACAGCCTCGGCTACACCTTC	CASSQVKDSLGYTF
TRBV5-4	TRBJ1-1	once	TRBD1	TGTGCCAGCAGCTCGACTCGCGGACAGGGGGCGTCTTTATTCACTGAAGCTTTCTTT	CASSSTRGQGASLFTEAFF
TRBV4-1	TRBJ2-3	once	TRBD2	TGCGCCAGCAGCGAGCCGGGAGCGGGGGTCGATACGCAGTATTTT	CASSEPGAGVDTQYF
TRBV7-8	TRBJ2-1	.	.	TGTGCCAGCAGCCAGCGAGGGGGGAGTGTCGATGAGCAGTTCTTC	CASSQRGGSVDEQFF